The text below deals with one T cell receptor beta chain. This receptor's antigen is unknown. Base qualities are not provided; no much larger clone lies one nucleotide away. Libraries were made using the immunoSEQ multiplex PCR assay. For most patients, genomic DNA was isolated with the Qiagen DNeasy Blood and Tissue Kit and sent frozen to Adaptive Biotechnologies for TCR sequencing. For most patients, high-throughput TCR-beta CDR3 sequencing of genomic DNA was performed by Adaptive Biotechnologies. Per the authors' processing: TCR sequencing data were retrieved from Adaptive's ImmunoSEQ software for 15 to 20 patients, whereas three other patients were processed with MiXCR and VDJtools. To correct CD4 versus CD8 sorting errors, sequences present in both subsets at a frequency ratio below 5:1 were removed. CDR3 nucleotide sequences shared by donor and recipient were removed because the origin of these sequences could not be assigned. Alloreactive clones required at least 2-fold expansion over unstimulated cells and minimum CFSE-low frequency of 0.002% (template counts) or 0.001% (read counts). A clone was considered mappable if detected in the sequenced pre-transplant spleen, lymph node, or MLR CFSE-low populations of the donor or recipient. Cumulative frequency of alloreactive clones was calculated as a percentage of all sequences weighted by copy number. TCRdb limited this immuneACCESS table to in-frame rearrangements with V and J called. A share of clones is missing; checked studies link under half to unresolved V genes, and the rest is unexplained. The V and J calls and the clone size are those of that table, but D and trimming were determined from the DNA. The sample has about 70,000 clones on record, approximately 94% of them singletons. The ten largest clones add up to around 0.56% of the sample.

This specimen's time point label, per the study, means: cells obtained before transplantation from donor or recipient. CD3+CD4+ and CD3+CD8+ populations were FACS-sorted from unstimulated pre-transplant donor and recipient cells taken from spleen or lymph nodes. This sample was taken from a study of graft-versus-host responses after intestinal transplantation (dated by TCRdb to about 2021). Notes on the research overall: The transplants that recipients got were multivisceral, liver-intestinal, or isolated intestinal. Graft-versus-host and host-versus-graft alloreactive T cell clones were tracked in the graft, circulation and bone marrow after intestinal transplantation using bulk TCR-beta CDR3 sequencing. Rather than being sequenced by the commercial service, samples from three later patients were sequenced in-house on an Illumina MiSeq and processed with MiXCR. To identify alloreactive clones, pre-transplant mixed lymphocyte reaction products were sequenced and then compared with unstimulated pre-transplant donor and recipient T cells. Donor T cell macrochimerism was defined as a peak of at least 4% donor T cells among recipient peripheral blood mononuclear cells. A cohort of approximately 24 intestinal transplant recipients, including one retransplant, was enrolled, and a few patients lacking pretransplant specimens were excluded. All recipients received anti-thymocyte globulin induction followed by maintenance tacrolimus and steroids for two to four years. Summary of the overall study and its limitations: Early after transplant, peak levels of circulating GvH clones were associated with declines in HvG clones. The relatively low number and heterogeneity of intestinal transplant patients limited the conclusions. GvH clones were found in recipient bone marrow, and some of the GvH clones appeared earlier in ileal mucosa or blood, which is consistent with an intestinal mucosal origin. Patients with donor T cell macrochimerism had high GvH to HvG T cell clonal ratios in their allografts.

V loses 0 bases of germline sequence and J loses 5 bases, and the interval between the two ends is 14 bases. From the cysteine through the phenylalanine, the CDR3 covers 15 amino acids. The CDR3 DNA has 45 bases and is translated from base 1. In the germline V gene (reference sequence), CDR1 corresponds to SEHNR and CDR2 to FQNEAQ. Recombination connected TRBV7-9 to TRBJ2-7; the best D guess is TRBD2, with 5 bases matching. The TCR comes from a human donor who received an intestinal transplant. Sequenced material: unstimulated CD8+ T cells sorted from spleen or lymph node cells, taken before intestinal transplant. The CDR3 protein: CASSLAVDWGDEQYF. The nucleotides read TGTGCCAGCAGCTTAGCGGTGGACTGGGGTGACGAGCAGTACTTC.